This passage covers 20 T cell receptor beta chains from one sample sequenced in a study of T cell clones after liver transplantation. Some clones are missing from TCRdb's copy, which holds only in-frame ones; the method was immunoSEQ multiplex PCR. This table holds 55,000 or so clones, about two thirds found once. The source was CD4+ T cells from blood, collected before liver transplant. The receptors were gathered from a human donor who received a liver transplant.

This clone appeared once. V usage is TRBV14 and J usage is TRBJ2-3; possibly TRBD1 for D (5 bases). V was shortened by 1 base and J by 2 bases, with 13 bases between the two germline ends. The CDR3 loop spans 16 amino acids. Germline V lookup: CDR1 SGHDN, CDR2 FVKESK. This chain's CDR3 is CASSQVLGRVTDTQYF. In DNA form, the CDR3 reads TGTGCCAGCAGCCAAGTGTTGGGGCGAGTCACAGATACGCAGTATTTT.

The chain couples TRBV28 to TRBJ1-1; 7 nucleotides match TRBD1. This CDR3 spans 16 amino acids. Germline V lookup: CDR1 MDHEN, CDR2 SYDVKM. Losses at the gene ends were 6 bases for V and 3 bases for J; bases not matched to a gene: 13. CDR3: CASSFWEPGQHTEAFF. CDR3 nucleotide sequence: TGTGCCAGCAGCTTTTGGGAACCGGGACAGCACACTGAAGCTTTCTTT.

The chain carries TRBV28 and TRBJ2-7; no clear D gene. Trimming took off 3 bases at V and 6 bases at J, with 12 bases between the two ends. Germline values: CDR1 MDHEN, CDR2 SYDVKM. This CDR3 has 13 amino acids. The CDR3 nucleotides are TGTGCCAGCAGTTTGGCCGTCCCGGGCGAGCAGTACTTC. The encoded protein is CASSLAVPGEQYF.

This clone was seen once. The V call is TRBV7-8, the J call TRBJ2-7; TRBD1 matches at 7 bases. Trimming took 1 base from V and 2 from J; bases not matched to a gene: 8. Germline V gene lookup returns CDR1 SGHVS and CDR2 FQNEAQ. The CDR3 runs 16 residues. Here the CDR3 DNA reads TGTGCCAGCAGCTTAGATCCGGGACAGTTAACCTACGAGCAGTACTTC. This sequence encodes CASSLDPGQLTYEQYF.

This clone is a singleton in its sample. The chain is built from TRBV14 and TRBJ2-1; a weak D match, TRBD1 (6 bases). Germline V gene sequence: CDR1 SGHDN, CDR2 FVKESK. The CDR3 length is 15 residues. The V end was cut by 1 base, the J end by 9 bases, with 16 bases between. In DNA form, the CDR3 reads TGTGCCAGCAGCCAAGCGGGACACCTCTGGGGTGAGCAGTTCTTC. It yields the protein CASSQAGHLWGEQFF.

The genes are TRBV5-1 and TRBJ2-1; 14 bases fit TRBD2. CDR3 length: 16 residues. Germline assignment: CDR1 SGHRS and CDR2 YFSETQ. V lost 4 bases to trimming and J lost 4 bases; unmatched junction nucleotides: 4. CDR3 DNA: TGCGCCAGCAGCCCTGGACTAGCGGGGGGTTACAATGAGCAGTTCTTC. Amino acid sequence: CASSPGLAGGYNEQFF.

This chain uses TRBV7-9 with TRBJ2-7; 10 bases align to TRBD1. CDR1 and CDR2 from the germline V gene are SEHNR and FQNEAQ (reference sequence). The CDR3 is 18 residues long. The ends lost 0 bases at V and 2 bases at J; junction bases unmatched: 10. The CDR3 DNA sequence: TGTGCCAGCAGCTTAGCGGGCGTAGGGACAGGGGTTACCTACGAGCAGTACTTC. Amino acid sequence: CASSLAGVGTGVTYEQYF.

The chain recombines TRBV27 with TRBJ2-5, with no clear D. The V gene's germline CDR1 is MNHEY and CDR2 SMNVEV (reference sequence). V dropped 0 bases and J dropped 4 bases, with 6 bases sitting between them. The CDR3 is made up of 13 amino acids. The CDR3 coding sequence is TGTGCCAGCAGTTTATCTAGCAGAGAGACCCAGTACTTC. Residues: CASSLSSRETQYF.

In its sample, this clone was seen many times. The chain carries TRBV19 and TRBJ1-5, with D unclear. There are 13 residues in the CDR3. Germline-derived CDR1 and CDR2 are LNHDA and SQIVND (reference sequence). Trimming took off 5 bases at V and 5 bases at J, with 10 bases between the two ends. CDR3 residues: CASSPGLYQPQHF. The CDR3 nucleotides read TGTGCCAGTAGTCCTGGACTCTATCAGCCCCAGCATTTT.

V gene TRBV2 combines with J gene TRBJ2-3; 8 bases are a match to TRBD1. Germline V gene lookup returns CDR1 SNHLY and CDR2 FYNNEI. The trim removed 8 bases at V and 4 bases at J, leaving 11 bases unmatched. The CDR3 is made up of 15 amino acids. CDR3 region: CASPRGRLLSDTQYF. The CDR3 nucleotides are TGTGCCAGCCCCAGGGGGCGATTGCTTTCAGATACGCAGTATTTT.

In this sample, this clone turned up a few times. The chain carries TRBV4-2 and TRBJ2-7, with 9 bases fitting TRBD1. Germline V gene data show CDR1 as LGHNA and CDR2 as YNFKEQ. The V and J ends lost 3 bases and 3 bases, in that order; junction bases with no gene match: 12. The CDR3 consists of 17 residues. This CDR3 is CASSHPGETGGNYEQYF. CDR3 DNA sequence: TGTGCCAGCAGCCACCCAGGGGAGACAGGGGGAAACTACGAGCAGTACTTC.

CDR3 DNA sequence: TGTGCCAGCAGTCTCCAGACAGGGTGGGGTGAAAAACTGTTTTTT. This encodes CASSLQTGWGEKLFF. This sequence joins TRBV6-6 and TRBJ1-4; 7 bases fit TRBD1. The CDR3 length is 15 residues. The J segment lost 7 bases and the V segment lost 5 bases, leaving 10 bases of the junction unmatched. Germline CDR1 and CDR2: MNHNY and SVGAGI (reference sequence).

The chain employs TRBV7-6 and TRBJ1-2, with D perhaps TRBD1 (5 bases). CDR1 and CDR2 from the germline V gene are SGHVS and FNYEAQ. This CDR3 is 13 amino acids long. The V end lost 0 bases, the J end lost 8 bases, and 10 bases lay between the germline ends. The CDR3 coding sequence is TGTGCCAGCAGCTTAGCTACGCAGGGAGGCTACACCTTC. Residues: CASSLATQGGYTF.

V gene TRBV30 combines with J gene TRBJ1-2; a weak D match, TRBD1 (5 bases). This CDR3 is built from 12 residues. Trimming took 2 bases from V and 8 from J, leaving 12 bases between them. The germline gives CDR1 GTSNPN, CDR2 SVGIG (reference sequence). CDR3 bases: TGTGCCTGGAGTTATCAAACAGGAGGCTACACCTTC. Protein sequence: CAWSYQTGGYTF.

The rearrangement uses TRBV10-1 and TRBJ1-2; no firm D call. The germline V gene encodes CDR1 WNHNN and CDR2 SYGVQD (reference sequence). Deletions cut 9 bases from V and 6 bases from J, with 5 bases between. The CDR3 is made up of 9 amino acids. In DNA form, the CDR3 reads TGCGCCAGTCTTGATGGCTACACCTTC. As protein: CASLDGYTF.

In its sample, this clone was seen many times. CDR3 DNA sequence: TGTGCCAGCAGTCTAAAGACCTACGAGCAGTACTTC. It specifies CASSLKTYEQYF. The gene calls are TRBV6-6 and TRBJ2-7; no firm D call. CDR3 length: 12 amino acids. Per germline, CDR1 MNHNY and CDR2 SVGAGI (reference sequence). V lost 5 bases, J lost 2 bases, and 7 bases lay in between.

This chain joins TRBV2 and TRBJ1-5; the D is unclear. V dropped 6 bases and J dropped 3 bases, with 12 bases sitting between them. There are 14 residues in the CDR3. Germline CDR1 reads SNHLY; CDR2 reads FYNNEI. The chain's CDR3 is CASRYTEFNQPQHF. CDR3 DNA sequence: TGTGCCAGCAGATACACAGAATTCAATCAGCCCCAGCATTTT.

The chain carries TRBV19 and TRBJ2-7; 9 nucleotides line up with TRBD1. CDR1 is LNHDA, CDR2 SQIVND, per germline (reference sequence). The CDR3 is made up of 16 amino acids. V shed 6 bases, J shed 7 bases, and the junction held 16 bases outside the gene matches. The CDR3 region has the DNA TGTGCCAGTAGCAGAAACAAACAGGGGGCGTTTAGTGAGCAGTACTTC. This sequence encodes CASSRNKQGAFSEQYF.

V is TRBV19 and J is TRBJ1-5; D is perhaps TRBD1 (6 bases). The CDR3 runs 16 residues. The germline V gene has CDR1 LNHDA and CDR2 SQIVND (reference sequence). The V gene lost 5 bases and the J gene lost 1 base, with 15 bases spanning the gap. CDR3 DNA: TGTGCCAGTAGTCAGGGGTGGGTTTTGAGCAATCAGCCCCAGCATTTT. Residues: CASSQGWVLSNQPQHF. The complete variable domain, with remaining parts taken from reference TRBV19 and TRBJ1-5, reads DGGITQSPKYLFRKEGQNVTLSCEQNLNHDAMYWYRQDPGQGLRLIYYSQIVNDFQKGDIAEGYSVSREKKESFPLTVTSAQKNPTAFYLCASSQGWVLSNQPQHFGDGTRLSIL.

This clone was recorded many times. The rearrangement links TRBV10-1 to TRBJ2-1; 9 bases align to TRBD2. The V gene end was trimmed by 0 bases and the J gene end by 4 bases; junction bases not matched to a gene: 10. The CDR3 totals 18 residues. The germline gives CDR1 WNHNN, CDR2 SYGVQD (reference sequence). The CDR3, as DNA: TGCGCCAGCAGTGAGTCGATCCAGCGGGGGGTACTTTACAATGAGCAGTTCTTC. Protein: CASSESIQRGVLYNEQFF.